This T cell receptor (beta chain) is from a study of blood T cells in healthy people across ages (dated by TCRdb to between 2015 and 2017). In the study overall: In model experiments, template switching captured roughly one uniquely barcoded TCR beta cDNA molecule for every two T cells. The study measured age-related changes in TCR beta repertoire diversity using deep sequencing normalized with unique cDNA molecular identifiers. Donors were grouped into four age groups: young (average roughly 15 years), middle-aged (less than 40), aged (around 60) and long-lived (around 80). To avoid experimental bias, donors of different ages were distributed randomly across sequencing lanes. Two additional independent replicas of 1 million unique cDNA reads from the same blood draw were analyzed for two donors (one aged 18 to 30 and one aged 80 or older).

The library was generated by 5' RACE. The sequencer was an Illumina HiSeq 2500. A second PCR of roughly 7 to 11 cycles was run with a J-beta primer mix and a sample-barcoded 5' primer. A template-switch 5' adaptor carrying 12 random nucleotides introduced a unique molecular identifier onto each TCR beta cDNA molecule. At least 2.5 million CDR3-containing paired-end reads were obtained from each sample. First-strand cDNA synthesis was performed from all RNA using the Mint cDNA synthesis kit, with priming by a TRBC-specific oligonucleotide. After uracil-DNA glycosylase treatment, a first 18-cycle PCR used universal primers M1SS and BC2_uni_R on all cDNA. The study's own analysis went as follows. For normalization, 1 million high-quality reads, each with a distinct molecular identifier, were randomly selected from each sample. Reads sharing molecular identifiers were discarded rather than binned into consensus sequences. MiTCR, with a Q25 quality threshold and the strictest error-elimination algorithm, was used for CDR3 identification, clonotype clustering and error correction. Lower-bound total TCR beta diversity was estimated with a nonparametric unseen species model using Euler transformation. The public reads were reprocessed in TCRdb via fastp at Q25 and MiXCR, keeping in-frame beta chains. Rows with a matching CDR3 protein are joined into one entry that keeps the most common DNA and genes. The V and J calls were not made by the authors but by TCRdb's processing. In this sample the table shows 980,000 or so distinct CDR3 sequences, roughly 50% of which occur a single time. The ten largest make up roughly an eighth of the sample.

Details on this clonotype: The antigen it recognizes is unknown. No much larger clone exists at a distance of one base, and base qualities are not known.

Broader findings and caveats from the paper: Observed TCR beta diversity per million T cells fell roughly linearly with age, and a significant reduction was already apparent by age roughly 40. Compared with the aged group, the long-lived group had more naive CD4+ T cells, fewer expanded clones and increased TCR diversity, suggesting age selection. Total diversity estimates from one million sequenced T cells were considered lower bounds and underestimates. Because donor CMV infection status was unknown, age-related changes in expanded clonotypes were potentially confounded. Because profiling used bulk unsorted PBMCs, naive and antigen-experienced compartments could not be compared conclusively. A strong correlation was found between observed TCR beta diversity and the percentage of naive T cells measured by flow cytometry.

The CDR3 goes from the cysteine to the phenylalanine over 14 residues. Kept here is only the CDR3 DNA, which spans 42 bases and is read in frame from base 1. V is pared back by 5 bases and J by 0 bases, with 9 bases lying between the germline termini. Per the germline V gene (reference sequence), MNHEY is the CDR1 and SMNVEV is the CDR2. Systemically healthy Caucasian individuals from Russia, some 38 in total and aged roughly 6 to 90 years, were included as donors. Around 9.9 milliliters of peripheral blood were collected from each donor into EDTA-treated Vacutainer tubes. Ficoll-Paque density-gradient centrifugation was used to isolate PBMCs, with at least 6.5 million per sample. Trizol reagent was used to extract total RNA from PBMCs, with at least 6 micrograms per sample. Naive CD45RAhigh/CD27high T cell percentages were measured by flow cytometry on a PBMC aliquot from every donor.

What was sequenced was blood. The sequence was collected from a young man in good health. The chain couples TRBV27 to TRBJ2-3; no D gene call is confident. At the DNA level, the sequence is TGTGCCAGCAGTGAGTCCGGGAGCACAGATACGCAGTATTTT. Its amino acids are CASSESGSTDTQYF.